This TCR beta chain was captured in a study of T cell repertoires in cytomegalovirus infection (dated by TCRdb to between 2018 and 2021). With regard to the full study: Peptide stimulations targeted recently identified HLA-C-restricted CMV epitopes, whose presentation resists viral immunomodulation, together with well-studied HLA-B-restricted epitopes. Donor HLA type was relevant to the analysis, as public TCR beta signatures indicated carriage of CMV infection together with the matching HLA type. What the authors observed across the whole study: The ex vivo response was dominated by HLA-C-restricted CMV-specific TCR beta clonotypes, which also provided the single most frequent clonotype in two of eight donors. In both this cohort and an independent 352-donor cohort, the cumulative frequency of public TCR beta family members distinguished carriers of CMV infection plus the relevant HLA type.

As regards this clonotype: There is no known antigen for this receptor. The input lacks base qualities; no much larger clone sits a single base away.

Inclusive of the bounding cysteine and phenylalanine, the CDR3 is 14 residues long. The DNA shown is the 42-base CDR3, in frame from base 1. The germline V end is reduced by 5 bases and the J end by 0 bases; junction bases left unmatched: 3. TCRdb lists the instrument as Illumina HiSeq 1500. The public reads were quality trimmed at Q25 with fastp and then assembled into clones with MiXCR by TCRdb, keeping productive beta chains. Entries are consolidated by CDR3 protein sequence, retaining the most common genes and DNA. The sample table lists about 37,000 distinct CDR3 sequences, approximately 52% of them with a count of one. The top ten clones comprise approximately 90% of the sample. Sample treatment or condition, as interpreted from the label and publication: in vitro stimulation with specific CMV peptide epitopes to enrich CMV-specific T cells.

This chain joins TRBV12-3 or TRBV12-4 to TRBJ2-5; 7 bases in between match TRBD1. The TCR comes from a human donor in good health (CMV status not recorded). Some clones in this sample may be carry-over from other donors' samples. Sample: CD8+ T cells from cultured PBMCs, taken from culture after CMV antigen stimulation. The CDR3 in this case is CASSPQGYQETQYF. The nucleotide sequence is given as TGTGCCAGCAGTCCACAGGGGTACCAAGAGACCCAGTACTTC.